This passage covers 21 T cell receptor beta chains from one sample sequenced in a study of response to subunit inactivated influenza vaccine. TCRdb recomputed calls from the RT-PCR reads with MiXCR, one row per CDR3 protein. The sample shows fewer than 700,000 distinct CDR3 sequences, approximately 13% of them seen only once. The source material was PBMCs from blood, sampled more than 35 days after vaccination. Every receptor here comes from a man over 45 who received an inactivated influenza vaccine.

The CDR3 reads CASSARGGNQPQHF. The CDR3 DNA reads as TGCGCCAGCAGCGCCAGGGGAGGCAATCAGCCCCAGCATTTT. V usage is TRBV4-1 and J usage is TRBJ1-5; D is possibly TRBD1 (6 bases). Germline V gives CDR1 MGHRA, CDR2 YSYEKL. The CDR3 totals 14 residues. V dropped 5 bases and J dropped 2 bases, with 10 bases sitting between them.

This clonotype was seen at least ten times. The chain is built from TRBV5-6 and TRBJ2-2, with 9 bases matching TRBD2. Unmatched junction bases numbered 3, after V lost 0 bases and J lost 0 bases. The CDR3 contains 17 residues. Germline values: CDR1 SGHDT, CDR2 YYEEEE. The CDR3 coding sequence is TGTGCCAGCAGCTTGGCCTTAGCGGGGGCGAACACCGGGGAGCTGTTTTTT. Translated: CASSLALAGANTGELFF.

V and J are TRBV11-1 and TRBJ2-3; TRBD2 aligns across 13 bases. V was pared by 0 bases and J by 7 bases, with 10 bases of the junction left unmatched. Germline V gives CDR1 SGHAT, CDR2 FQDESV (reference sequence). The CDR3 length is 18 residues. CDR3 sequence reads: CASSLAGGTSGAVNTQYF. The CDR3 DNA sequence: TGTGCCAGCAGCTTAGCGGGAGGGACTAGCGGGGCCGTGAATACGCAGTATTTT.

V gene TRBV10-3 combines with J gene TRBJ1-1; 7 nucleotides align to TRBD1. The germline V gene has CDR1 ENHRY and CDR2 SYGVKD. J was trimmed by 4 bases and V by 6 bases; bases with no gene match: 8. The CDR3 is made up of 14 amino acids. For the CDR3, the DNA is TGTGCCATCAGGCTGTCGACAGGGTCCACTGAAGCTTTCTTT. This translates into CAIRLSTGSTEAFF.

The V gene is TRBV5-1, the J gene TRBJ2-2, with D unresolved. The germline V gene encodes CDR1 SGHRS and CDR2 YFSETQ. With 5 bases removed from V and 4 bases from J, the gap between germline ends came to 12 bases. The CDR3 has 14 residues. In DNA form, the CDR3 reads TGCGCCAGCAGAGAACCGGGCGGCACCGGGGAGCTGTTTTTT. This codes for CASREPGGTGELFF.

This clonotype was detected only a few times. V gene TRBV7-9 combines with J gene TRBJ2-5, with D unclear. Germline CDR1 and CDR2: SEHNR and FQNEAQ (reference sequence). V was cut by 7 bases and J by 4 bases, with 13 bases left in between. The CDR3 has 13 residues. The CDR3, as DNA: TGTGCCAGCAACCCATCAATCCGAGAGACCCAGTACTTC. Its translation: CASNPSIRETQYF.

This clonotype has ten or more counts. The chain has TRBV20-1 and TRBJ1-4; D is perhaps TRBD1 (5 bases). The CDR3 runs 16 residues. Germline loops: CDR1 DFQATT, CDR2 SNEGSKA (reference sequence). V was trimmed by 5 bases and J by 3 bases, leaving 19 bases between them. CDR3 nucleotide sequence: TGCAGTGCTCTGGACGGTCTGAAGGGGTCTAATGAAAAACTGTTTTTT. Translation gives CSALDGLKGSNEKLFF.

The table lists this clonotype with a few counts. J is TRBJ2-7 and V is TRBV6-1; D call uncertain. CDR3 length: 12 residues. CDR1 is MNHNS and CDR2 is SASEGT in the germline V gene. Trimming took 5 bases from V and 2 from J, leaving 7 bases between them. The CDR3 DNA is TGTGCCAGCAGTTCCCCTCCCTACGAGCAGTACTTC. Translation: CASSSPPYEQYF.

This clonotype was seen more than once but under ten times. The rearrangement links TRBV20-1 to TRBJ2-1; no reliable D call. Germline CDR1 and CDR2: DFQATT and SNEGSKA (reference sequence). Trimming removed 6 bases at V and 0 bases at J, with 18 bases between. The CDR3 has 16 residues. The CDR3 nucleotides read TGCAGTGCAACCCTCCATCCGGAAAGCTCCTACAATGAGCAGTTCTTC. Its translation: CSATLHPESSYNEQFF.

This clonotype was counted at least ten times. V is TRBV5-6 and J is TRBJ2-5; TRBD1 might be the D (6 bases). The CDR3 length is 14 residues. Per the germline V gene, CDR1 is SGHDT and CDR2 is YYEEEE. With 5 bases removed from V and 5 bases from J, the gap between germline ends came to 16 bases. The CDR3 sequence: CASRPNTGSETQYF. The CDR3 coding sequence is TGTGCCAGCAGACCGAATACAGGGTCCGAGACCCAGTACTTC. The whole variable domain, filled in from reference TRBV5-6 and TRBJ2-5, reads DAGVTQSPTHLIKTRGQQVTLRCSPKSGHDTVSWYQQALGQGPQFIFQYYEEEERQRGNFPDRFSGHQFPNYSSELNVNALLLGDSALYLCASRPNTGSETQYFGPGTRLLVL.

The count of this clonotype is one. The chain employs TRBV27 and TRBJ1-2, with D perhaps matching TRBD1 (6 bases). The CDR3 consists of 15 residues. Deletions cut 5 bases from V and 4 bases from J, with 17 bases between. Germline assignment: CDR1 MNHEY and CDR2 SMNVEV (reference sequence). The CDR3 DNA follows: TGTGCCAGCAGTCCTTTCAGGGGTGACGGCTATGGCTACACCTTC. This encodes CASSPFRGDGYGYTF.

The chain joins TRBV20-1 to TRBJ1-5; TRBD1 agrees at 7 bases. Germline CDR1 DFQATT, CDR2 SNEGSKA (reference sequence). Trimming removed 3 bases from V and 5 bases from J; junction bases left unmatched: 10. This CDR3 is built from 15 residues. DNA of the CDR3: TGCAGTGCTAGTTCCCCGACAGGGCGTCATCAGCCCCAGCATTTT. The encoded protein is CSASSPTGRHQPQHF.

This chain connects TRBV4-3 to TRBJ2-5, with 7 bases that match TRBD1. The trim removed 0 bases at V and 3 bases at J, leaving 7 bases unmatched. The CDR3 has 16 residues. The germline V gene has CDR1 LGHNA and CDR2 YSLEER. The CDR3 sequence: CASSQDAPGTEETQYF. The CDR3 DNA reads TGCGCCAGCAGCCAAGATGCACCAGGGACAGAAGAGACCCAGTACTTC.

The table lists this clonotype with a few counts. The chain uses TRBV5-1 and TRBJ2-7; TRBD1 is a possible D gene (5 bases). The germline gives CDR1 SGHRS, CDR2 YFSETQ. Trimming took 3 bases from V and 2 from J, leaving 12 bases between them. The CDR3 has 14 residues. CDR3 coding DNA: TGCGCCAGCAGCTCTTCCGGACAAACCTACGAGCAGTACTTC. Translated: CASSSSGQTYEQYF.

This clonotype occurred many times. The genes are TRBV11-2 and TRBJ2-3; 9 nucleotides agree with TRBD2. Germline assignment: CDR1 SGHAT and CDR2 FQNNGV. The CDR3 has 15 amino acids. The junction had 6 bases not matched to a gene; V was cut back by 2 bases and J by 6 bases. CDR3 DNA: TGTGCCAGCAGCTTATCGGCTAGCGGGGTGGATACGCAGTATTTT. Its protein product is CASSLSASGVDTQYF.

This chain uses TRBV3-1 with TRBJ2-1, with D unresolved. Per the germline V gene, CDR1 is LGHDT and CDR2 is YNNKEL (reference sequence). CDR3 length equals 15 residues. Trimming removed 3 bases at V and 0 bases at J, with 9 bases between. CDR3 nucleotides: TGTGCCAGCAGCCAGGAACACCGCTCCTACAATGAGCAGTTCTTC. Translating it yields CASSQEHRSYNEQFF.

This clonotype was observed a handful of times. Written as DNA, the CDR3 is TGCGCCAGCAGCTTGGCCCCAGAGGCCTACGAGCAGTACTTC. Translated: CASSLAPEAYEQYF. The chain joins TRBV5-1 to TRBJ2-7; D call uncertain. Trimming took 0 bases from V and 2 from J, leaving 9 bases between them. CDR3 length: 14 amino acids. Germline V gives CDR1 SGHRS, CDR2 YFSETQ.

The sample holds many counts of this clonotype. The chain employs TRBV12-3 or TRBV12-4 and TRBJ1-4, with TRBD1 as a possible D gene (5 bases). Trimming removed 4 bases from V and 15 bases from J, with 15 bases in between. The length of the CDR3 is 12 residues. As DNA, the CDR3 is TGTGCCAGCAGTTCTGGCGGGGCCATAGTGTTTTTT. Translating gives CASSSGGAIVFF.

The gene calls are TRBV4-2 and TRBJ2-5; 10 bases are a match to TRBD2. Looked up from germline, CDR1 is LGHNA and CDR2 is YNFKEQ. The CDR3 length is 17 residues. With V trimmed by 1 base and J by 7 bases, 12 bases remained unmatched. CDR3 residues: CASSQVIAGGSTGTQYF. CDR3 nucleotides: TGTGCCAGCAGCCAAGTAATAGCGGGGGGATCCACGGGGACCCAGTACTTC.

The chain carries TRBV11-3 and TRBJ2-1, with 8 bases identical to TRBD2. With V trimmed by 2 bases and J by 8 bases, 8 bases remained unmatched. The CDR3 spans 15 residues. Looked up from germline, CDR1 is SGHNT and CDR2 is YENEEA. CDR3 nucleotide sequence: TGTGCCAGCAGCTTATCGGGAGGGCCCTCAGATGAGCAGTTCTTC. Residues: CASSLSGGPSDEQFF.

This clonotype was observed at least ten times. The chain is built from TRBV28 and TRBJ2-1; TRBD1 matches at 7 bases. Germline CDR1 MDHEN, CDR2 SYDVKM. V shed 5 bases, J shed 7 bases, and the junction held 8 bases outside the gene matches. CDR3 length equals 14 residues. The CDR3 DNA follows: TGTGCCAGCAGTCTCCTAACAGGGGAAAATGAGCAGTTCTTC. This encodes CASSLLTGENEQFF.